The 23 T cell receptor beta chains listed next were all sequenced from one sample in a study of T cell responses to AZD1222 COVID-19 vaccine. The assay was immunoSEQ multiplex PCR, and TCRdb's table has in-frame clones only and misses some. Altogether about 140,000 clones are present, 92% being singletons, with the ten largest covering roughly 3.3%. The sequenced sample was peripheral blood, obtained 28 days after the second AZD1222 dose. The receptors were gathered from an adult who received the AZD1222 COVID-19 vaccine.

This clone has a single count. The rearrangement uses TRBV19 and TRBJ1-5, with TRBD1 as a possible D gene (5 bases). Between the trimmed V and J ends, which lost 6 bases and 2 bases, there was a span of 23 bases. This CDR3 region has 18 residues. Germline lookup yields CDR1 LNHDA and CDR2 SQIVND (reference sequence). Here the CDR3 reads CASRPITGSVAGNQPQHF. The DNA for the CDR3 is TGTGCCAGTAGACCGATCACAGGTTCCGTGGCCGGCAATCAGCCCCAGCATTTT.

J is TRBJ2-2 and V is TRBV7-2, with TRBD2 matching 7 bases. The germline CDR1 and CDR2 sequences are SGHTA and FQGNSA. The CDR3 sequence is 16 residues long. Trimming at V came to 4 bases and at J to 4 bases, leaving 9 bases not matched to a gene. The CDR3 protein is CASSSSGGGTTGELFF. DNA for the CDR3: TGTGCCAGCAGCTCCTCTGGGGGAGGGACCACCGGGGAGCTGTTTTTT.

This chain joins TRBV10-3 and TRBJ2-7, with D possibly matching TRBD2 (6 bases). The CDR3 loop spans 15 amino acids. V was clipped by 4 bases and J by 6 bases, with 19 bases between them. The germline CDR1 and CDR2 sequences are ENHRY and SYGVKD. The CDR3 DNA reads as TGTGCCATCAGTGGGGTAAGGGACCCCGGGGGCGAGCAGTACTTC. As protein: CAISGVRDPGGEQYF.

This clone was seen once. J is TRBJ2-2 and V is TRBV4-3, with a possible D match to TRBD2 (6 bases). CDR3 length equals 16 residues. V lost 0 bases to trimming and J lost 7 bases, with 15 bases between them. Looked up from germline, CDR1 is LGHNA and CDR2 is YSLEER. Here the CDR3 reads CASSQDWQGGSGELFF. The CDR3 nucleotides are TGCGCCAGCAGCCAAGATTGGCAGGGAGGTAGCGGGGAGCTGTTTTTT.

The V and J genes are TRBV12-3 or TRBV12-4 and TRBJ1-4; D is undetermined. This CDR3 is 12 amino acids long. V gave up 3 bases and J gave up 11 bases, with 10 bases separating them. The DNA of the CDR3 is TGTGCCAGCAGTTTTACTCGGGGTAAACTGTTTTTT. This gives the protein CASSFTRGKLFF.

This clone appeared a few times. V gene TRBV9 combines with J gene TRBJ1-2; 9 bases line up with TRBD1. The germline CDR1 and CDR2 sequences are SGDLS and YYNGEE. This CDR3 is 15 amino acids long. The V gene end was trimmed by 4 bases and the J gene end by 6 bases; junction bases not matched to a gene: 10. CDR3 nucleotide sequence: TGTGCCAGCAGCACGGGGACAGGGAACGGAGATGGCTACACCTTC. Amino acids: CASSTGTGNGDGYTF.

This chain connects TRBV7-6 to TRBJ1-2; possible D gene TRBD1, 6 bases. The CDR3 loop spans 17 amino acids. Germline V gene sequence: CDR1 SGHVS, CDR2 FNYEAQ. Trimming removed 5 bases at V and 1 base at J, with 20 bases between. CDR3 loop: CASSHPVRGGINYGYTF. The DNA of the CDR3 is TGTGCCAGCAGCCATCCCGTCCGAGGGGGGATTAACTATGGCTACACCTTC. Complete variable domain (other parts from reference TRBV7-6 and TRBJ1-2): GAGVSQSPRYKVTKRGQDVALRCDPISGHVSLYWYRQALGQGPEFLTYFNYEAQQDKSGLPNDRFSAERPEGSISTLTIQRTEQRDSAMYRCASSHPVRGGINYGYTFGSGTRLTVV.

The chain couples TRBV24-1 to TRBJ2-1; tentative D call: TRBD2 (6 bases). The CDR3 length is 12 residues. CDR1 is KGHDR and CDR2 is SFDVKD in the germline V gene. The ends were cut back, 7 bases at V and 5 bases at J, with 8 bases in the middle. The CDR3 region is CATREGNNEQFF. The CDR3 DNA follows: TGTGCCACCAGGGAGGGCAACAATGAGCAGTTCTTC.

The J gene is TRBJ2-3, the V gene TRBV5-1; D unclear. Germline V gene sequence: CDR1 SGHRS, CDR2 YFSETQ. This CDR3 is 14 amino acids long. Trimming shortened V by 4 bases and J by 2 bases, and 11 bases separated the two germline ends. CDR3 DNA sequence: TGCGCCAGCAGCGTCCGGGCTGCCACAGATACGCAGTATTTT. This translates into CASSVRAATDTQYF.

This clone has a single count. The chain has TRBV27 and TRBJ2-4, with D possibly TRBD2 on 5 matching bases. Germline loops: CDR1 MNHEY, CDR2 SMNVEV (reference sequence). V lost 8 bases and J 8 bases, leaving 16 bases between the germline ends. There are 13 residues in the CDR3. The CDR3 DNA is TGTGCCAGCCGCCGGTGGGAGAGCGACATTCAGTACTTC. It specifies CASRRWESDIQYF.

The chain is built from TRBV9 and TRBJ1-6; D is unresolved. V was trimmed by 0 bases and J by 7 bases, leaving 5 bases between them. The CDR3 extends over 13 amino acids. The germline gives CDR1 SGDLS, CDR2 YYNGEE. This CDR3 is CASSVVENSPLHF. CDR3 coding DNA: TGTGCCAGCAGCGTAGTGGAGAATTCACCCCTCCACTTT. Full variable domain (outside the CDR3, taken from reference TRBV9 and TRBJ1-6): DSGVTQTPKHLITATGQRVTLRCSPRSGDLSVYWYQQSLDQGLQFLIQYYNGEERAKGNILERFSAQQFPDLHSELNLSSLELGDSALYFCASSVVENSPLHFGNGTRLTVT.

This clone turned up a few times. This sequence joins TRBV18 and TRBJ1-1; D perhaps matches TRBD1 (6 bases). This CDR3 is 15 amino acids long. The germline gives CDR1 KGHSH, CDR2 LQKENI. The ends were cut back, 3 bases at V and 0 bases at J, with 11 bases in the middle. The CDR3 sequence: CASSPPGELNTEAFF. The CDR3 DNA reads TGTGCCAGCTCACCTCCAGGGGAGTTGAACACTGAAGCTTTCTTT.

The rearrangement links TRBV30 to TRBJ2-1; D is uncertain. Germline loops: CDR1 GTSNPN, CDR2 SVGIG (reference sequence). This CDR3 is 15 amino acids long. Trimming removed 4 bases at V and 3 bases at J, with 16 bases between. CDR3: CAWKALSDNYNEQFF. The CDR3 coding sequence is TGTGCCTGGAAGGCTCTATCAGATAACTACAATGAGCAGTTCTTC.

The V and J genes are TRBV6-5 and TRBJ1-2, with TRBD1 identical over 9 bases. This CDR3 has 15 amino acids. The germline V gene encodes CDR1 MNHEY and CDR2 SVGAGI. Trimming removed 6 bases from V and 4 bases from J; junction bases left unmatched: 9. CDR3 coding DNA: TGTGCCAGCAGGGATCCCGGGACAGGGCTCTATGGCTACACCTTC. This codes for CASRDPGTGLYGYTF.

The chain uses TRBV5-6 and TRBJ2-3, with D perhaps matching TRBD2 (6 bases). This CDR3 is built from 16 residues. V lost 0 bases and J lost 3, with 14 bases in between. Germline loops: CDR1 SGHDT, CDR2 YYEEEE. DNA for the CDR3: TGTGCCAGCAGCTTGGACCTGGGAGGAAAAACAGATACGCAGTATTTT. Encoded protein: CASSLDLGGKTDTQYF. The variable domain in full, with the rest retrieved from reference TRBV5-6 and TRBJ2-3, is DAGVTQSPTHLIKTRGQQVTLRCSPKSGHDTVSWYQQALGQGPQFIFQYYEEEERQRGNFPDRFSGHQFPNYSSELNVNALLLGDSALYLCASSLDLGGKTDTQYFGPGTRLTVL.

V is TRBV15 and J is TRBJ2-7; D is unresolved. CDR1 is LNHNV and CDR2 is YYDKDF in the germline V gene (reference sequence). The CDR3 spans 14 residues. Trimming cost V 0 bases and J 4 bases, with 10 bases left between them. CDR3 nucleotides: TGTGCCACCAGCAGAGATAACAGTTGGTACGAGCAGTACTTC. Residues: CATSRDNSWYEQYF.

This clone was found a few times. This sequence joins TRBV4-3 and TRBJ2-7; 10 bases align to TRBD2. Germline values: CDR1 LGHNA, CDR2 YSLEER. This CDR3 has 15 amino acids. The J segment lost 3 bases and the V segment lost 1 base, leaving 3 bases of the junction unmatched. The CDR3 protein is CASSQAWTSGYEQYF. The CDR3, as DNA: TGCGCCAGCAGCCAAGCCTGGACTAGCGGCTACGAGCAGTACTTC.

The rearrangement uses TRBV19 and TRBJ1-2; no firm D call. CDR3 size: 12 residues. Germline assignment: CDR1 LNHDA and CDR2 SQIVND (reference sequence). V was pared by 10 bases and J by 5 bases, with 14 bases between. This CDR3 reads CATQNTAYGYTF. CDR3 DNA sequence: TGTGCCACCCAAAATACGGCATATGGCTACACCTTC.

V and J are TRBV9 and TRBJ2-2; no definite D call. The length of the CDR3 is 14 residues. Trimming took off 0 bases at V and 6 bases at J, with 9 bases between the two ends. Germline V gene lookup returns CDR1 SGDLS and CDR2 YYNGEE. In DNA form, the CDR3 reads TGTGCCAGCAGCGTAGTTATCGGCCCCGGGGAGCTGTTTTTT. Residues: CASSVVIGPGELFF.

This clone was picked up one time. This chain joins TRBV5-1 and TRBJ2-2; a possible D gene is TRBD1 (7 bases). Per germline, CDR1 SGHRS and CDR2 YFSETQ. The CDR3 runs 16 residues. V lost 0 bases to trimming and J lost 4 bases, with 13 bases between them. CDR3 in DNA: TGCGCCAGCAGCTTGGTGGCAGGGGGAGGCACCGGGGAGCTGTTTTTT. This translates into CASSLVAGGGTGELFF.

The chain has TRBV2 and TRBJ1-5; no reliable D call. Trimming left V 1 base short and J 4 bases short, with 8 bases between. This CDR3 has 14 residues. Per germline, CDR1 SNHLY and CDR2 FYNNEI. The CDR3 spells CASSEEGGNQPQHF. In DNA form, the CDR3 reads TGTGCCAGCAGTGAAGAGGGTGGGAATCAGCCCCAGCATTTT.

CDR3 nucleotide sequence: TGTGCCAGCAGTTTAAACAGGGGATATAGCAATCAGCCCCAGCATTTT. Residues: CASSLNRGYSNQPQHF. The rearrangement joins TRBV28 to TRBJ1-5, with 7 bases aligning to TRBD1. Germline CDR1 is MDHEN and CDR2 is SYDVKM. CDR3 size: 16 residues. Trimming removed 2 bases from V and 0 bases from J; junction bases left unmatched: 4. Looking up the rest from reference TRBV28 and TRBJ1-5 gives the full variable domain: DVKVTQSSRYLVKRTGEKVFLECVQDMDHENMFWYRQDPGLGLRLIYFSYDVKMKEKGDIPEGYSVSREKKERFSLILESASTNQTSMYLCASSLNRGYSNQPQHFGDGTRLSIL.

The chain carries TRBV2 and TRBJ1-4, with TRBD1 matching over 8 bases. V was clipped by 7 bases and J by 4 bases; unmatched bases: 8. The CDR3 has 15 amino acids. Germline V gene sequence: CDR1 SNHLY, CDR2 FYNNEI. The CDR3, as DNA: TGTGCCAGCAACCTCGGACAGGGCCATAATGAAAAACTGTTTTTT. Protein sequence: CASNLGQGHNEKLFF.